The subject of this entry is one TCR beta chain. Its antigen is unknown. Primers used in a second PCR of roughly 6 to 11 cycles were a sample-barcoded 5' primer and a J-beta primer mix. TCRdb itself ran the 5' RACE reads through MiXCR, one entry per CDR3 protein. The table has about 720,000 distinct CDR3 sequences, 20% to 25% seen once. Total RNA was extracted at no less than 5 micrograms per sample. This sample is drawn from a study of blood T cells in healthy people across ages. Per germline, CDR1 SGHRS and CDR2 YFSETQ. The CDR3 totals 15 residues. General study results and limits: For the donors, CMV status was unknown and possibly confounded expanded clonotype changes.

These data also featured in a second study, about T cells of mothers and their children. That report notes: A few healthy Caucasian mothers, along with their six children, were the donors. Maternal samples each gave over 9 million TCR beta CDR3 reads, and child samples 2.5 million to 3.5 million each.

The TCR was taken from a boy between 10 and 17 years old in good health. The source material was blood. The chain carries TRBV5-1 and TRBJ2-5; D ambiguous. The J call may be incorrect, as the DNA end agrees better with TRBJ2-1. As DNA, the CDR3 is TGCGCCAGCAGCTCGATGGACCTCCGAGGCGATGAGCAGTTCTTC. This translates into CASSSMDLRGDEQFF.